This TCR beta chain was sequenced during a study of cytomegalovirus exposure and HLA in healthy donors. Healthy bone marrow donors supplied every sample. Donors had nominal health at sampling but likely had unrecorded immune exposures. 60 Vbeta and 13 Jbeta primers were used in PCR. Some clones are missing from TCRdb's copy, which holds only in-frame ones; the method was immunoSEQ multiplex PCR. The sample holds more than 95,000 clones, around 80% seen once. This CDR3 region has 17 residues. Per germline, CDR1 SGHTA and CDR2 FQGTGA. The trim removed 0 bases at V and 2 bases at J, leaving 7 bases unmatched.

The chain uses TRBV7-3 and TRBJ2-5; 9 nucleotides agree with TRBD2. This receptor was identified in a man aged 18 to 30 in good health and CMV-seronegative. The sequencing input was PBMCs. This CDR3 is CASSLTSGSRGQETQYF. CDR3 nucleotide sequence: TGTGCCAGCAGCTTAACTAGCGGGAGCAGGGGACAAGAGACCCAGTACTTC.